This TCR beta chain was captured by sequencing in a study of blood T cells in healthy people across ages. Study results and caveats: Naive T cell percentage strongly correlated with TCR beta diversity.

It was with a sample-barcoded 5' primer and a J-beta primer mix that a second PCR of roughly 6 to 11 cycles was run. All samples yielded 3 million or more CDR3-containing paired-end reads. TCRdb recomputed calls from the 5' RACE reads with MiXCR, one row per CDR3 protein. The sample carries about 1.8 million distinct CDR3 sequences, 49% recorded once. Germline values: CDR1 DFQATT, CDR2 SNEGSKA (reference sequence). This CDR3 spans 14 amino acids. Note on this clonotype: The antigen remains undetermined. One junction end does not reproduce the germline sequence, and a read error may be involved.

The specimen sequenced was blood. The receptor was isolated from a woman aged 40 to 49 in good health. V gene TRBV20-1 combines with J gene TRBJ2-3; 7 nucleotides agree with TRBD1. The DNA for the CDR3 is TGCAGTGCTGGACTCAGGGGGTGGACAGATACGCGGTATTTT. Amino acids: CSAGLRGWTDTRYF.